The 12 T cell receptor beta chains in this list originate from one sample, sequenced in a study of T-cell memory formation after mild COVID-19. TCRdb independently ran MiXCR on the 5' RACE reads; one entry per CDR3 protein. The repertoire includes around 320,000 distinct CDR3 sequences, approximately 19% of them detected once, and under 25% sits in the top ten. Material: PBMCs or a T cell subset sorted from them (not recorded which). The receptors originated from a man aged 18 to 30 who had mild COVID-19 (a few samples of this study predate the infection). Cell type and time point are not known.

This clonotype has more than one count but fewer than ten. This chain uses TRBV7-2 with TRBJ1-2; D gene unclear. V lost 5 bases and J lost 4, with 11 bases in between. CDR1 and CDR2 (germline): SGHTA, FQGNSA. The CDR3 consists of 13 residues. As DNA, the CDR3 is TGTGCCAGCAGCCCCGCCCGGAGCTATGGCTACACCTTC. Its translation: CASSPARSYGYTF.

The chain links TRBV7-2 to TRBJ1-3; D gene uncertain. The CDR3 has 14 amino acids. The V gene lost 1 base and the J gene lost 3 bases, with 7 bases spanning the gap. Germline V gene sequence: CDR1 SGHTA, CDR2 FQGNSA. The chain's CDR3 is CASSLGGYGNTIYF. The CDR3 DNA sequence: TGTGCCAGCAGCTTAGGGGGTTATGGAAACACCATATATTTT.

This clonotype was observed a handful of times. The V call is TRBV5-1, the J call TRBJ2-2; D ambiguous. The germline CDR1 and CDR2 sequences are SGHRS and YFSETQ. V lost 4 bases and J lost 4, with 14 bases in between. The CDR3 is 15 amino acids. The CDR3 DNA sequence: TGCGCCAGCAGCCTCGTCGCGACTCGCACCGGGGAGCTGTTTTTT. Translating gives CASSLVATRTGELFF.

Ten or more counts support this clonotype. This chain joins TRBV7-2 and TRBJ2-3; TRBD2 aligns across 7 bases. V trimming: 5 bases; J trimming: 0 bases; junction bases outside the gene matches: 11. This CDR3 contains 17 residues. The germline V gene encodes CDR1 SGHTA and CDR2 FQGNSA. The CDR3 nucleotides are TGTGCCAGCAGCCTACAAGCGAGCGGGGCTAGCACAGATACGCAGTATTTT. It encodes CASSLQASGASTDTQYF. Drawing the rest from reference TRBV7-2 and TRBJ2-3, the complete variable domain is GAGVSQSPSNKVTEKGKDVELRCDPISGHTALYWYRQSLGQGLEFLIYFQGNSAPDKSGLPSDRFSAERTGGSVSTLTIQRTQQEDSAVYLCASSLQASGASTDTQYFGPGTRLTVL.

V and J are TRBV4-2 and TRBJ2-1, with 13 bases that match TRBD2. V was pared by 1 base and J by 7 bases, with 7 bases of the junction left unmatched. This CDR3 is 17 amino acids long. CDR1 and CDR2 from the germline V gene are LGHNA and YNFKEQ. The CDR3 is CASSQGMGLAGQNEQFF. The DNA for the CDR3 is TGTGCCAGCAGCCAAGGGATGGGACTAGCGGGGCAGAATGAGCAGTTCTTC.

The rearrangement links TRBV3-1 to TRBJ2-7, with 7 bases matching TRBD2. The length of the CDR3 is 13 residues. The germline V gene has CDR1 LGHDT and CDR2 YNNKEL (reference sequence). Trimming cost V 4 bases and J 7 bases; bases outside gene matches: 7. The CDR3 DNA follows: TGTGCCAGCAGCCGCGGGGGTTCAGGGGAGCAGTACGTC. Its translation: CASSRGGSGEQYV.

The chain is built from TRBV20-1 and TRBJ1-2; a possible D gene is TRBD1 (5 bases). This CDR3 is 13 amino acids long. Trimming shortened V by 5 bases and J by 1 base, and 11 bases separated the two germline ends. The germline V gene has CDR1 DFQATT and CDR2 SNEGSKA (reference sequence). The CDR3 bases are TGCAGTGCTGCAAGGGACCGTAACTATGGCTACACCTTC. It encodes CSAARDRNYGYTF.

The rearrangement joins TRBV7-6 to TRBJ2-5; D is ambiguous. This CDR3 is built from 14 residues. Germline CDR1 is SGHVS and CDR2 is FNYEAQ. With 4 bases removed from V and 5 bases from J, the gap between germline ends came to 14 bases. In DNA, the CDR3 is TGTGCCAGCAGCTCCCCCGCGGTCGGGGAGACCCAGTACTTC. Its translation is CASSSPAVGETQYF.

This clonotype was observed many times. V usage is TRBV12-3 or TRBV12-4 and J usage is TRBJ2-4; D ambiguous. V was cut by 3 bases and J by 2 bases, with 14 bases left in between. The CDR3 consists of 16 residues. CDR3 nucleotides: TGTGCCAGCAGTTTTAGCAGTCAACTGACCAAAAACATTCAGTACTTC. Encoded protein: CASSFSSQLTKNIQYF.

This clonotype has just a few counts. CDR3 coding DNA: TGCAGCGCCAGGGCGGACAGGGCGGACCAGCCCCAGCATTTT. Residues: CSARADRADQPQHF. The chain employs TRBV29-1 and TRBJ1-5; 8 bases line up with TRBD1. V shed 7 bases and J 7 bases; nucleotides not matched to a gene: 12. Per the germline V gene, CDR1 is SQVTM and CDR2 is ANQGSEA. The CDR3 runs 14 residues. The whole variable domain, remainder taken from reference TRBV29-1 and TRBJ1-5, is SAVISQKPSRDICQRGTSLTIQCQVDSQVTMMFWYRQQPGQSLTLIATANQGSEATYESGFVIDKFPISRPNLTFSTLTVSNMSPEDSSIYLCSARADRADQPQHFGDGTRLSIL.

This clonotype was picked up a small number of times. The J gene is TRBJ2-3, the V gene TRBV20-1, with 12 bases matching TRBD2. Trimming took 3 bases from V and 4 from J; bases not matched to a gene: 8. Germline lookup yields CDR1 DFQATT and CDR2 SNEGSKA (reference sequence). The CDR3 length is 16 residues. DNA of the CDR3: TGCAGTGCTAGTCGGGCTAGCGGGGGGGCTTCAGATACGCAGTATTTT. Translation gives CSASRASGGASDTQYF.

This sequence joins TRBV20-1 and TRBJ1-1; no clear D. Germline V gene lookup returns CDR1 DFQATT and CDR2 SNEGSKA (reference sequence). The CDR3 covers 11 residues. V lost 1 base and J lost 9, with 9 bases in between. CDR3 sequence reads: CSARAGSQAFF. Written as DNA, the CDR3 is TGCAGTGCTAGAGCGGGTTCCCAAGCTTTCTTT.